Listed below are T cell receptor beta chains from one sample, sequenced in a study of CD8+ T cells in alopecia areata. The assay was immunoSEQ multiplex PCR, and TCRdb's table has in-frame clones only and misses some. The sample holds fewer than 250,000 clones, under 40% seen once. The sample consisted of CD4+ T cells sorted from blood, taken at approximately week 34, from a patient treated with tofacitinib. Every receptor here comes from a human donor with alopecia areata. CDR3s include the opening cysteine and the closing phenylalanine or tryptophan. The D gene is left open where the match is weak. Size tells how often a clone was seen (once, few, many) or the class of an expanded clone, and some rows leave it out.

TRBV30	TRBJ2-2	-	-	CAWSGPPNTGELFF	TGTGCCTGGAGTGGGCCTCCTAACACCGGGGAGCTGTTTTTT
TRBV4-1	TRBJ2-7	-	few	CASSQTGLSSYEQYF	TGCGCCAGCAGCCAAACGGGACTCAGCTCCTACGAGCAGTACTTC
TRBV27	TRBJ2-3	-	-	CASSLQRAQRTDTQYF	TGTGCCAGCAGTTTACAGCGGGCTCAACGCACAGATACGCAGTATTTT
TRBV18	TRBJ1-1	-	-	CASSLQGRTEAFF	TGTGCCAGCTCGCTTCAGGGGAGGACTGAAGCTTTCTTT
TRBV27	TRBJ2-1	-	-	CASSYQDYNEQFF	TGTGCCAGCAGTTATCAGGACTACAATGAGCAGTTCTTC
TRBV7-9	TRBJ2-4	TRBD1	few	CASSSQGAQNIQYF	TGTGCCAGCAGCTCCCAGGGGGCCCAAAACATTCAGTACTTC
TRBV7-9	TRBJ1-2	-	many	CASSTQGGYGYTF	TGTGCCAGCAGCACACAGGGTGGCTATGGCTACACCTTC
TRBV11-2	TRBJ1-4	-	-	CASSLRSDNEKLFF	TGTGCCAGCAGCTTAAGATCGGATAATGAAAAACTGTTTTTT
TRBV28	TRBJ1-5	TRBD1	-	CATHAGGGVRQPQHF	TGTGCCACCCATGCGGGAGGGGGCGTAAGGCAGCCCCAGCATTTT
TRBV2	TRBJ1-2	-	-	CASRGQSGYTF	TGTGCCAGCAGAGGACAGTCTGGCTACACCTTC
TRBV30	TRBJ1-2	-	-	CAWKQGGDYGYTF	TGTGCCTGGAAGCAGGGTGGGGACTATGGCTACACCTTC
TRBV6-6	TRBJ2-2	-	-	CASTRGANTGELFF	TGTGCCAGCACACGGGGGGCAAACACCGGGGAGCTGTTTTTT
TRBV30	TRBJ1-1	-	-	CAWTGDMNTEAFF	TGTGCCTGGACAGGGGACATGAACACTGAAGCTTTCTTT
TRBV4-1	TRBJ2-1	TRBD2	few	CASSQPTSGLTYNEQFF	TGCGCCAGCAGCCAACCGACTAGCGGGCTAACCTACAATGAGCAGTTCTTC
TRBV19	TRBJ2-5	-	-	CASRSGRVRETQYF	TGTGCCAGTAGGTCGGGCCGAGTACGAGAGACCCAGTACTTC
TRBV11-1	TRBJ2-2	TRBD1	-	CASRSTGAIPGELFF	TGTGCCAGCAGGTCGACAGGGGCCATCCCCGGGGAGCTGTTTTTT
TRBV2	TRBJ1-4	-	many	CASKPGNEKLFF	TGTGCCAGCAAACCGGGGAATGAAAAACTGTTTTTT
TRBV14	TRBJ2-6	-	-	CASSPQGRGSGANVLTF	TGTGCCAGCAGCCCCCAGGGGCGAGGTTCTGGGGCCAACGTCCTGACTTTC
TRBV9	TRBJ1-4	TRBD1	once	CASSFGTGATNEKLFF	TGTGCCAGCAGCTTCGGGACAGGGGCAACTAATGAAAAACTGTTTTTT
TRBV7-9	TRBJ2-6	-	-	CASSEVVSGANVLTF	TGTGCCAGCAGCGAAGTGGTCTCTGGGGCCAACGTCCTGACTTTC
TRBV15	TRBJ1-1	-	many	CATSRDGAGQAFF	TGTGCCACCAGCAGAGATGGGGCGGGACAAGCTTTCTTT
TRBV30	TRBJ1-1	-	-	CAWKYRDLMNTEAFF	TGTGCCTGGAAATATCGAGACCTCATGAACACTGAAGCTTTCTTT
TRBV30	TRBJ2-7	TRBD2	-	CAWSPSGSYEQYF	TGTGCCTGGAGTCCTAGCGGCTCCTACGAGCAGTACTTC
TRBV30	TRBJ2-7	-	-	CAWATPGLRDEQYF	TGTGCCTGGGCAACTCCGGGACTCCGCGACGAGCAGTACTTC
TRBV2	TRBJ1-2	-	-	CASSGEGTF	TGTGCCAGCAGTGGAGAAGGGACCTTC
TRBV25-1	TRBJ2-1	TRBD2	-	CASSDGTSGRLDEQFF	TGTGCCAGCAGTGATGGAACTAGCGGGAGACTCGATGAGCAGTTCTTC
TRBV7-2	TRBJ2-3	-	-	CASSLGSADTQYF	TGTGCCAGCAGCTTAGGAAGTGCCGATACGCAGTATTTT
TRBV6-6	TRBJ1-1	-	-	CASSYTPGTSTEAFF	TGTGCCAGCAGTTACACCCCCGGGACAAGTACCGAAGCTTTCTTT
TRBV7-9	TRBJ2-3	-	-	CASSPDQAYTDTQYF	TGTGCCAGCAGCCCAGACCAGGCCTATACAGATACGCAGTATTTT
TRBV30	TRBJ1-3	TRBD1	few	CAWSRTGAGNTIYF	TGTGCCTGGAGCCGGACAGGGGCTGGAAACACCATATATTTT
TRBV30	TRBJ1-1	-	few	CAWRSGGWVTEAFF	TGTGCCTGGAGGAGCGGGGGCTGGGTCACTGAAGCTTTCTTT
TRBV6-6	TRBJ2-3	-	-	CASTGTDTQYF	TGTGCCAGCACCGGCACAGATACGCAGTATTTT
TRBV5-1	TRBJ1-2	-	once	CASSGQQGYTF	TGCGCCAGCAGTGGCCAGCAAGGCTACACCTTC
TRBV5-4	TRBJ2-2	-	-	CASSPGGGTGELFF	TGTGCCAGCAGCCCCGGGGGTGGCACCGGGGAGCTGTTTTTT
TRBV27	TRBJ2-3	-	once	CASSRGLTDTQYF	TGTGCCAGCAGTAGGGGTTTAACAGATACGCAGTATTTT
TRBV28	TRBJ1-3	-	-	CASSPNRVGNTIYF	TGTGCCAGCAGCCCTAACAGGGTTGGAAACACCATATATTTT
TRBV13	TRBJ1-2	TRBD1	-	CASSRDSGLFGYTF	TGTGCCAGCAGCCGGGACAGTGGCCTCTTTGGCTACACCTTC
TRBV6-6	TRBJ2-1	-	-	CASSRDVDEQFF	TGTGCCAGCAGCAGGGACGTGGATGAGCAGTTCTTC
TRBV19	TRBJ2-7	-	few	CASSIDPSSGEQYF	TGTGCCAGTAGTATAGACCCGAGTTCGGGAGAGCAGTACTTC
TRBV6-5	TRBJ2-6	TRBD1	-	CASRRQGLGANVLTF	TGTGCCAGCAGACGACAGGGGTTGGGGGCCAACGTCCTGACTTTC
TRBV6-5	TRBJ1-2	-	-	CASREGLGGYTF	TGTGCCAGCAGAGAGGGGTTGGGCGGCTACACCTTC
TRBV29-1	TRBJ1-1	-	-	CSVEVRSDTEAFF	TGCAGCGTTGAAGTGCGGTCTGACACTGAAGCTTTCTTT
TRBV2	TRBJ1-1	-	few	CASSGEMNTEAFF	TGTGCCAGCAGTGGGGAAATGAACACTGAAGCTTTCTTT
TRBV7-9	TRBJ2-7	-	-	CASSSILNEQYF	TGTGCCAGCAGCTCGATACTGAACGAGCAGTACTTC
TRBV30	TRBJ2-7	TRBD2	-	CAWSSGLAGDEQYF	TGTGCCTGGAGTTCCGGACTAGCGGGAGATGAGCAGTACTTC
TRBV4-1	TRBJ2-7	-	-	CASSLQAGVPYEQYF	TGCGCCAGCAGCCTCCAAGCAGGGGTCCCCTACGAGCAGTACTTC
TRBV19	TRBJ1-1	-	few	CASSKNTEAFF	TGTGCCAGTAGCAAGAACACTGAAGCTTTCTTT
TRBV11-2	TRBJ1-5	-	-	CASSSRVHQPQHF	TGTGCCAGCAGCTCCAGGGTTCATCAGCCCCAGCATTTT
TRBV6-1	TRBJ2-7	-	-	CASRAGFGVYHEQYF	TGTGCCAGCAGGGCAGGGTTTGGGGTGTACCACGAGCAGTACTTC
TRBV18	TRBJ1-4	-	-	CASSPAVGTNEKLFF	TGTGCCAGCTCACCAGCGGTGGGGACTAATGAAAAACTGTTTTTT